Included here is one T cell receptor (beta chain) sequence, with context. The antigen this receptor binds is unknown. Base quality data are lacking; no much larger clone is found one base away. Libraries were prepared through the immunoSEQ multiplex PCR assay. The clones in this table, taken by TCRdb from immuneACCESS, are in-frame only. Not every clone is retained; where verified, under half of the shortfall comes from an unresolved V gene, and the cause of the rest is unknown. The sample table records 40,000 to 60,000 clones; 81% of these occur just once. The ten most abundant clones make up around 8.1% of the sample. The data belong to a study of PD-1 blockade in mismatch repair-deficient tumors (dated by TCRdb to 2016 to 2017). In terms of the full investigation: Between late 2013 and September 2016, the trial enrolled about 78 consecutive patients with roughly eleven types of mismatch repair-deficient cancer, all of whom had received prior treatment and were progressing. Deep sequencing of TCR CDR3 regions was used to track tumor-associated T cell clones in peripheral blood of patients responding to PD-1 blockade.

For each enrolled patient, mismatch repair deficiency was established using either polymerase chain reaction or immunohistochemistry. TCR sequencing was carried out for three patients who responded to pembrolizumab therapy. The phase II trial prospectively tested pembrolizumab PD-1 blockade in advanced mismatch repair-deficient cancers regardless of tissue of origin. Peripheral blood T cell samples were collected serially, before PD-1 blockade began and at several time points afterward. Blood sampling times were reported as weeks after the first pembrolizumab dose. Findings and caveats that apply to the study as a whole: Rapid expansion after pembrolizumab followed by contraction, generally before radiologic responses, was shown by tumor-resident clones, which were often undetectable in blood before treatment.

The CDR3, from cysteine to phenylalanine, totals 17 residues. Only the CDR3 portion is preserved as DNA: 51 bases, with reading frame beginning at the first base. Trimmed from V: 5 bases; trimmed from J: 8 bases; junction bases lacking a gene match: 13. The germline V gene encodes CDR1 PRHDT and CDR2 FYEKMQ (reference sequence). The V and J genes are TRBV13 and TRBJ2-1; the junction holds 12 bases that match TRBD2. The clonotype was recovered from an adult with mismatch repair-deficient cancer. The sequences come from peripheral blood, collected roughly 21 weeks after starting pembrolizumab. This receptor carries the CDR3 CASSPGLAGGPKYEQFF. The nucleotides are TGTGCCAGCAGCCCGGGCCTAGCGGGAGGGCCTAAGTATGAGCAGTTCTTC.